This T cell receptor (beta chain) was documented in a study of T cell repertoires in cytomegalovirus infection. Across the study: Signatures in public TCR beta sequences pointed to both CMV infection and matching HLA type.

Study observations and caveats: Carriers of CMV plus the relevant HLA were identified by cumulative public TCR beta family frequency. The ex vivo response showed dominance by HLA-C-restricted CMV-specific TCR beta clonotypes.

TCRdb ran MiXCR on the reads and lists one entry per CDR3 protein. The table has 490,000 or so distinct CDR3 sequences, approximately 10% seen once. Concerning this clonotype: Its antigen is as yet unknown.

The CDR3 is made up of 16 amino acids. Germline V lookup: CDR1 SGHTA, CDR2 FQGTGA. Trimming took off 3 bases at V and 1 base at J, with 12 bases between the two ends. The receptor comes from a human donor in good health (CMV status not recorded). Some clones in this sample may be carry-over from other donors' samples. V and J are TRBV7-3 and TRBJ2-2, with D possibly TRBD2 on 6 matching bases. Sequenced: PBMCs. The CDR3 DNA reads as TGTGCCAGCAGCTTGGAAGGGAGGAAGAACACCGGGGAGCTGTTTTTT. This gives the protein CASSLEGRKNTGELFF.